The next 12 T cell receptor beta chains were all read from a single sample in a study of blood T cell repertoires in COVID-19 (dated by TCRdb to the early 2020s). The library was produced with the immunoSEQ multiplex PCR assay. The table was pulled from immuneACCESS by TCRdb, which kept in-frame rearrangements only. Such tables lose some clones; where checked, under half of the loss comes from unresolved V genes, and the rest has no known cause. The sample profile shows approximately 90,000 clones; about 79% of them were found once. Of the sample, roughly 25% falls within the top ten clones. The sequenced sample was peripheral blood. The receptor set was obtained from a man aged 55 to 70 with acute or convalescent COVID-19.

The chain employs TRBV3-1 (or the pseudogene TRBV3-2) and TRBJ2-7; 9 nucleotides agree with TRBD1. CDR3 length: 14 residues. With V trimmed by 2 bases and J by 6 bases, 5 bases remained unmatched. From germline, CDR1 is LGHDT and CDR2 YNNKEL (reference sequence). As DNA, the CDR3 is TGTGCCAGCAGCCAACCGGGACAGGGTTGCGAGCAGTACTTC. It encodes CASSQPGQGCEQYF.

CDR3 DNA sequence: TGTGCCAGCAGTGTCCGACAGGGAACTAAAGAGACCCAGTACTTC. Translation: CASSVRQGTKETQYF. This chain joins TRBV25-1 and TRBJ2-5; TRBD1 aligns across 7 bases. Germline lookup yields CDR1 MGHDK and CDR2 SYGVNS. CDR3 length equals 15 residues. J was trimmed by 3 bases and V by 4 bases; bases with no gene match: 8.

The chain uses TRBV19 and TRBJ2-1; 7 nucleotides align to TRBD2. With V trimmed by 7 bases and J by 1 base, 4 bases remained unmatched. The CDR3 consists of 14 residues. The germline gives CDR1 LNHDA, CDR2 SQIVND (reference sequence). The DNA of the CDR3 is TGTGCCAGTAAGCTGCGGGGGTCCTACAATGAGCAGTTCTTC. Its protein is CASKLRGSYNEQFF.

A single count supports this clone. Other DNA variants within this sample encode the same CDR3. This chain links TRBV7-2 with TRBJ1-6; 7 nucleotides align to TRBD1. The V gene end was trimmed by 5 bases and the J gene end by 0 bases; junction bases not matched to a gene: 4. The length of the CDR3 is 16 residues. Per germline, CDR1 SGHTA and CDR2 FQGNSA. This chain's CDR3 is CASSTRQGSYNSPLHF. The DNA of the CDR3 is TGTGCCAGCAGCACGCGACAGGGCTCCTATAATTCACCCCTCCACTTT.

The V and J genes are TRBV6-2 or TRBV6-3 and TRBJ2-3, with D maybe TRBD2 (5 bases). Looked up from germline, CDR1 is MNHEY and CDR2 is SVGEGT. CDR3 length: 14 amino acids. V dropped 2 bases and J dropped 0 bases, with 6 bases sitting between them. The CDR3 DNA is TGTGCCAGCAGTTACAGGACTAGCACAGATACGCAGTATTTT. Translation gives CASSYRTSTDTQYF.

The CDR3 DNA sequence: TGCGCCAGCAGCTTGGGACAGGATAATGAAAAACTGTTTTTT. Amino acid sequence: CASSLGQDNEKLFF. V is TRBV5-1 and J is TRBJ1-4; TRBD1 is a possible D gene (6 bases). Germline assignment: CDR1 SGHRS and CDR2 YFSETQ. CDR3 size: 14 residues. Between the trimmed V and J ends, which lost 0 bases and 4 bases, there was a span of 7 bases.

This chain connects TRBV5-6 to TRBJ1-2; D is possibly TRBD1 (6 bases). V lost 2 bases, J lost 3 bases, and 14 bases lay in between. The CDR3 totals 15 residues. Germline V gene data show CDR1 as SGHDT and CDR2 as YYEEEE. CDR3 in DNA: TGTGCCAGCAGCTTAGGACAGTCACAACACTATGGCTACACCTTC. Translation: CASSLGQSQHYGYTF.

The chain couples TRBV12-2 to TRBJ2-5; the table's D call, TRBD1, was not checked against the DNA. TRBV12-2 is classified as a pseudogene. This CDR3 has 14 residues. CDR3 DNA sequence: TGTGCAAGTCGACCAAGGCTCAGGGGAAAGACCCAGTACTTC. It encodes CASRPRLRGKTQYF.

The rearrangement links TRBV18 to TRBJ1-1; the D is unclear. Trimming took 3 bases from V and 1 from J, leaving 18 bases between them. The germline gives CDR1 KGHSH, CDR2 LQKENI. CDR3 length: 17 amino acids. The CDR3 loop reads CASSPVGGSRGNTEAFF. The CDR3 DNA reads TGTGCCAGCTCACCCGTAGGCGGGAGCCGAGGGAACACTGAAGCTTTCTTT. Based on the CDR3 plus reference TRBV18 and TRBJ1-1, the full variable domain is NAGVMQNPRHLVRRRGQEARLRCSPMKGHSHVYWYRQLPEEGLKFMVYLQKENIIDESGMPKERFSAEFPKEGPSILRIQQVVRGDSAAYFCASSPVGGSRGNTEAFFGQGTRLTVV.

The J gene is TRBJ2-1, the V gene TRBV11-2; maybe TRBD2 (5 bases). Trimming pared 4 bases from V and 2 bases from J, leaving 12 bases between. The CDR3 contains 15 residues. Germline loops: CDR1 SGHAT, CDR2 FQNNGV. The CDR3 spells CASSSIGGPYNEQFF. The CDR3 coding sequence is TGTGCCAGCAGCTCGATAGGAGGACCCTACAATGAGCAGTTCTTC. The full variable domain, in which reference TRBV11-2 and TRBJ2-1 provide the parts outside the CDR3, is EAGVAQSPRYKIIEKRQSVAFWCNPISGHATLYWYQQILGQGPKLLIQFQNNGVVDDSQLPKDRFSAERLKGVDSTLKIQPAKLEDSAVYLCASSSIGGPYNEQFFGPGTRLTVL.

This clone is a singleton in its sample. The chain links TRBV18 to TRBJ2-3; D unresolved. The CDR3 runs 14 residues. Trimming pared 3 bases from V and 2 bases from J, leaving 9 bases between. The germline gives CDR1 KGHSH, CDR2 LQKENI. The CDR3 spells CASSPRVNTDTQYF. The CDR3 DNA reads TGTGCCAGCTCACCTCGGGTAAACACAGATACGCAGTATTTT.

This chain joins TRBV7-9 and TRBJ1-6; the match to TRBD1 covers 7 bases. The J segment lost 7 bases and the V segment lost 5 bases, leaving 5 bases of the junction unmatched. The CDR3 is made up of 14 amino acids. The germline gives CDR1 SEHNR, CDR2 FQNEAQ (reference sequence). This CDR3 is CASSPPGQNSPLHF. In DNA form, the CDR3 reads TGTGCCAGCAGCCCCCCGGGACAGAATTCACCCCTCCACTTT.